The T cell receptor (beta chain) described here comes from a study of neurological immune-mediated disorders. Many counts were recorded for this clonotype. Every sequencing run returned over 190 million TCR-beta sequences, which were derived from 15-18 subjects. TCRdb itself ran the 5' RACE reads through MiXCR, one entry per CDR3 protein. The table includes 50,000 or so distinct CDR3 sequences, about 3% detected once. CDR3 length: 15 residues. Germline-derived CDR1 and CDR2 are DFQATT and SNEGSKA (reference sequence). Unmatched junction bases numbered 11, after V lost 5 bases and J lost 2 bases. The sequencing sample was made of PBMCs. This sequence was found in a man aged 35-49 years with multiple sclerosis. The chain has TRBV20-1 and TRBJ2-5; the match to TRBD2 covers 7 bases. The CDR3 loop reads CSAAPGEGRQETQYF. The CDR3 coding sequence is TGCAGTGCTGCCCCCGGGGAGGGGCGACAAGAGACCCAGTACTTC.